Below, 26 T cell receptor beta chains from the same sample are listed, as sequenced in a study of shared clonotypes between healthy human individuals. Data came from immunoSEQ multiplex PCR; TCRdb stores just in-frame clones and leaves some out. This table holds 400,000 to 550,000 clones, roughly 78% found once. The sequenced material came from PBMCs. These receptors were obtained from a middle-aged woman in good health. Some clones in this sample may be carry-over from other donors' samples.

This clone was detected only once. The CDR3 bases are TGCAGCGTTATGACAGGGGACGAGCAGTACTTC. This translates into CSVMTGDEQYF. The chain combines TRBV29-1 with TRBJ2-5; 8 bases are a match to TRBD1. The better agreement between TRBJ2-7 and the DNA end casts doubt on the J call. This CDR3 contains 11 residues. Germline V CDR1 and CDR2: SQVTM, ANQGSEA.

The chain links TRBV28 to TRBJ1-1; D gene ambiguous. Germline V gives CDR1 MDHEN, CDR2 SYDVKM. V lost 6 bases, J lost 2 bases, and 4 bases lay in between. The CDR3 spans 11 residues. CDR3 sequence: CASSTNTEAFF. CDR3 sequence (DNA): TGTGCCAGCAGCACTAACACTGAAGCTTTCTTT.

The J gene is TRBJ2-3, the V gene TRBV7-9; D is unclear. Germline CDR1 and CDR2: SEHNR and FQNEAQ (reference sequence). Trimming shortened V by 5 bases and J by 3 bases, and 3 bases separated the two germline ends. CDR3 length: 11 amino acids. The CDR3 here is CASSPTDTQYF. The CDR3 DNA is TGTGCCAGCAGCCCAACAGATACGCAGTATTTT.

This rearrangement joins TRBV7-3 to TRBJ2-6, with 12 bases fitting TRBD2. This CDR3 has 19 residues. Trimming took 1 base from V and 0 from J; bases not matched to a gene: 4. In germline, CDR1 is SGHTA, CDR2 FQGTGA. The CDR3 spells CASSLRPTSGSSGANVLTF. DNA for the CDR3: TGTGCCAGCAGCTTAAGGCCGACTAGCGGGAGCTCTGGGGCCAACGTCCTGACTTTC.

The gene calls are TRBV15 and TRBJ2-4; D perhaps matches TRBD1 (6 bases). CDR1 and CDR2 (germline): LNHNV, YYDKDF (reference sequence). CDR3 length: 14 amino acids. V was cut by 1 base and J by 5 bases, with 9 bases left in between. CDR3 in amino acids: CATSRGRTENIQYF. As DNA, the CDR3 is TGTGCCACCAGCAGAGGCCGGACAGAAAACATTCAGTACTTC.

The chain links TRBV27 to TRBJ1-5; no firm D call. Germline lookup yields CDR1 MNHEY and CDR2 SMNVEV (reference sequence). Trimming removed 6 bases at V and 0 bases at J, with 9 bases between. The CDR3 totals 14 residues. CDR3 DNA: TGTGCCAGCAGCCCTCTGGGTAGCAATCAGCCCCAGCATTTT. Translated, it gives CASSPLGSNQPQHF.

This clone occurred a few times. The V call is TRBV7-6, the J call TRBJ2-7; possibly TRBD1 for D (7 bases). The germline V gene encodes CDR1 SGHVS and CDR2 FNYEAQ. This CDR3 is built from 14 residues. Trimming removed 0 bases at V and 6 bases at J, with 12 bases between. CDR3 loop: CASSLAAQGGEQYF. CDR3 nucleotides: TGTGCCAGCAGCTTAGCGGCGCAGGGGGGCGAGCAGTACTTC.

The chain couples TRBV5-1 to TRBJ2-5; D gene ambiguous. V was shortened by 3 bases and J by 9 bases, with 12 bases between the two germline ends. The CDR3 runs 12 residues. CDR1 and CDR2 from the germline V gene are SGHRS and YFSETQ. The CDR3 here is CASSYADEAQYF. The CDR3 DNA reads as TGCGCCAGCAGCTACGCCGACGAGGCCCAGTACTTC.

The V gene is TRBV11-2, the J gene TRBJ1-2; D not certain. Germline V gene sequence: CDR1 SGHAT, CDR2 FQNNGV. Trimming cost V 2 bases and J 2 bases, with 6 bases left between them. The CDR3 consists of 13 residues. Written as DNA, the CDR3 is TGTGCCAGCAGCTTAAAAGAGAACTATGGCTACACCTTC. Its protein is CASSLKENYGYTF.

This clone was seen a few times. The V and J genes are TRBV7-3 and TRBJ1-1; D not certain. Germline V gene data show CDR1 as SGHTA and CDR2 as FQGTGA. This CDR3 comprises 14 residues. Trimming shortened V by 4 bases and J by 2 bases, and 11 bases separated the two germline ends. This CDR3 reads CASSSTALNTEAFF. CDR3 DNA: TGTGCCAGCAGCTCGACGGCGCTAAACACTGAAGCTTTCTTT.

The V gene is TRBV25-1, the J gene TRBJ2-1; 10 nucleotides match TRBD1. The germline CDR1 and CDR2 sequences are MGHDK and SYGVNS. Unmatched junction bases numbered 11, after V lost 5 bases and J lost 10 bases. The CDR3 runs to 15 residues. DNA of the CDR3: TGTGCCAGCAGTCCGACAGGGGGCGGGGGAATAGAGCAGTTCTTC. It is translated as CASSPTGGGGIEQFF.

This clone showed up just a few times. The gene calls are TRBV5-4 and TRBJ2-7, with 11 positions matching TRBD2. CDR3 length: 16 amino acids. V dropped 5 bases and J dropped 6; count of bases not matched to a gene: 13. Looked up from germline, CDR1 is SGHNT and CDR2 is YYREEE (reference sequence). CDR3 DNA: TGTGCCAGCAGTTTTAGCGGGAGGGGACACGGTGTCGAGCAGTACTTC. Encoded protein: CASSFSGRGHGVEQYF.

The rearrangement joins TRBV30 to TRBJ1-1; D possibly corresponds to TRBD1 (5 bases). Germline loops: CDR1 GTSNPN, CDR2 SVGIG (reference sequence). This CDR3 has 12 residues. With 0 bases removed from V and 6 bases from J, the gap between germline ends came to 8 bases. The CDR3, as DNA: TGTGCCTGGAGTGTTGGGGGGGCTGAAGCTTTCTTT. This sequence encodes CAWSVGGAEAFF.

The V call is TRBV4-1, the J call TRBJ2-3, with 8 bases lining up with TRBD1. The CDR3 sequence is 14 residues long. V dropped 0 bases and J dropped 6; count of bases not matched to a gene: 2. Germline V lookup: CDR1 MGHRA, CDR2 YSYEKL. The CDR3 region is CASSQDRGRDTQYF. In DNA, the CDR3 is TGCGCCAGCAGCCAAGACAGGGGGCGGGATACGCAGTATTTT.

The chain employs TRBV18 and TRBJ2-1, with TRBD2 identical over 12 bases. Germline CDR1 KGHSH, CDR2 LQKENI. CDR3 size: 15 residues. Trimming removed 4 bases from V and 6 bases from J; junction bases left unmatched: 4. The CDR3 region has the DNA TGTGCCAGCTCACGACTAGCGGGAGTGATCAATGAGCAGTTCTTC. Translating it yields CASSRLAGVINEQFF.

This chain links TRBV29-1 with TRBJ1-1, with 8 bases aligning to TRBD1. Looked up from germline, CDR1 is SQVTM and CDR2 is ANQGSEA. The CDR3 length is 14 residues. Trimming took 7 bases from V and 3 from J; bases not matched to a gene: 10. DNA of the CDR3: TGCAGCGCCGGACAGGGAAGTGGGGACACTGAAGCTTTCTTT. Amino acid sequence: CSAGQGSGDTEAFF.

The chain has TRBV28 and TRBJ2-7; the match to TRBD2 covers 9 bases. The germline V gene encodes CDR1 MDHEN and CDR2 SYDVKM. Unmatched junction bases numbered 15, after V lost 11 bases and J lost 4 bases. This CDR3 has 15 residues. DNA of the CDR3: TGTGCCGTGCACCTCGGACTAGCGCCCCTTTACGAGCAGTACTTC. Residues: CAVHLGLAPLYEQYF.

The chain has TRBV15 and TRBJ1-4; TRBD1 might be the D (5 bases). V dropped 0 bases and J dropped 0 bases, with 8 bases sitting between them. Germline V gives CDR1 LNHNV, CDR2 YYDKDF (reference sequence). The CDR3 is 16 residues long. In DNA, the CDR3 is TGTGCCACCAGCAGAGATTTACAGGCAACTAATGAAAAACTGTTTTTT. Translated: CATSRDLQATNEKLFF. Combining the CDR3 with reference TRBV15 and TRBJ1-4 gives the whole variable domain DAMVIQNPRYQVTQFGKPVTLSCSQTLNHNVMYWYQQKSSQAPKLLFHYYDKDFNNEADTPDNFQSRRPNTSFCFLDIRSPGLGDTAMYLCATSRDLQATNEKLFFGSGTQLSVL.

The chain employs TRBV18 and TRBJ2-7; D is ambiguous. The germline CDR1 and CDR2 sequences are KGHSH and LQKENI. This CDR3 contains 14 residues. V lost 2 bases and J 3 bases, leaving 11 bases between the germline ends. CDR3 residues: CASSPTSKDYEQYF. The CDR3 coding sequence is TGTGCCAGCTCACCAACCTCAAAGGACTACGAGCAGTACTTC.

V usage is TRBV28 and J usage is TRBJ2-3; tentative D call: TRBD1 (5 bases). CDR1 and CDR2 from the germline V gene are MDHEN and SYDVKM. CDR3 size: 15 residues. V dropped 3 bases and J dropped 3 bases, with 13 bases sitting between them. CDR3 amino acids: CASSFVQGRTDTQYF. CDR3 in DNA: TGTGCCAGCAGTTTTGTCCAGGGAAGGACAGATACGCAGTATTTT.

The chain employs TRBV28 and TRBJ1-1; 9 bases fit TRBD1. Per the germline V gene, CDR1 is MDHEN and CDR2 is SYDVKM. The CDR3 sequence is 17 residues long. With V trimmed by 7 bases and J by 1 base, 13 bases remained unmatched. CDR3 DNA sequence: TGTGCCAGCAAGCCGCTAAGGACAGGGGTGTGGAACACTGAAGCTTTCTTT. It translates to CASKPLRTGVWNTEAFF.

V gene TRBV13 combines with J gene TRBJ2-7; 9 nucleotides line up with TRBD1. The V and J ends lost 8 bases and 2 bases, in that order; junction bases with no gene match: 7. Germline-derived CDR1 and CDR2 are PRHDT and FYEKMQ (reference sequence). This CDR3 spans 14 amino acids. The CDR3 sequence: CASGQGTGPYEQYF. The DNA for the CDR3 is TGTGCCAGCGGACAGGGGACTGGCCCCTACGAGCAGTACTTC. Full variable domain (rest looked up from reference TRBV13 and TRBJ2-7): AAGVIQSPRHLIKEKRETATLKCYPIPRHDTVYWYQQGPGQDPQFLISFYEKMQSDKGSIPDRFSAQQFSDYHSELNMSSLELGDSALYFCASGQGTGPYEQYFGPGTRLTVT.

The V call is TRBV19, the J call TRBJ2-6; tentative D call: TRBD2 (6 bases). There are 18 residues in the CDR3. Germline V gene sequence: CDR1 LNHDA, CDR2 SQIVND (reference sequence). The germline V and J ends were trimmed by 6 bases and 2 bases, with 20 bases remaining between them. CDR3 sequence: CASSPRRGREAGANVLTF. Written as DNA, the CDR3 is TGTGCCAGTAGCCCCAGACGGGGCAGGGAGGCTGGGGCCAACGTCCTGACTTTC. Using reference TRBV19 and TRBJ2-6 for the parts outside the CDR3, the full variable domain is DGGITQSPKYLFRKEGQNVTLSCEQNLNHDAMYWYRQDPGQGLRLIYYSQIVNDFQKGDIAEGYSVSREKKESFPLTVTSAQKNPTAFYLCASSPRRGREAGANVLTFGAGSRLTVL.

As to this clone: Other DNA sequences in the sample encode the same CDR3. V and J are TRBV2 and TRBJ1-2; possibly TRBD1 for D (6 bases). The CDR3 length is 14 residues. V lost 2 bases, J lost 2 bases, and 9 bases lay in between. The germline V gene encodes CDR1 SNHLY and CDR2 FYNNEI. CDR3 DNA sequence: TGTGCCAGCAGTGAAAACAGGGCGAACTATGGCTACACCTTC. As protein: CASSENRANYGYTF.

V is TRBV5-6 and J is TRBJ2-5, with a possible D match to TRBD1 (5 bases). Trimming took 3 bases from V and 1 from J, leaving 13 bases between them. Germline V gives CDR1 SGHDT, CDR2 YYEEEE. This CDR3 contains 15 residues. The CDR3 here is CASSSLQEFQETQYF. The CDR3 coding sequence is TGTGCCAGCAGCTCGCTACAGGAGTTCCAAGAGACCCAGTACTTC.

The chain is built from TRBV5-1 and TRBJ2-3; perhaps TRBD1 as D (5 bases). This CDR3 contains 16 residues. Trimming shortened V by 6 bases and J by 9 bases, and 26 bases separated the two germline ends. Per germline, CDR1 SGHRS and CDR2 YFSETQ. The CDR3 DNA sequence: TGCGCCAGCACTGACAGACGGGCTGTTTCCAAGGGCACGCAGTATTTT. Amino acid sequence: CASTDRRAVSKGTQYF.